The 21 T cell receptor beta chains presented below share a single source sample, sequenced in a study of T cells expressing NK-cell markers. TCRdb derives one entry per CDR3 protein from the 5' RACE reads, leaving out DNA. The sample totals about 460,000 distinct CDR3 sequences. What was sequenced was blood T cells: a sorted CD56 or NKG2C T cell subset, CD4+ or CD8+ T cells, or bulk PBMC T cells (not recorded which). The source of these receptors is a woman between 50 and 59 years old in good health.

This chain connects TRBV24-1 to TRBJ2-1; no DNA is available, so the TRBD2 call from TCRdb remains unchecked. Germline values: CDR1 KGHDR, CDR2 SFDVKD. The CDR3 totals 14 residues. The chain's CDR3 is CATSDLRNGGEQFF.

This chain uses TRBV20-1 with TRBJ2-1; without DNA, the TCRdb call of TRBD1 cannot be checked. CDR3 length: 15 residues. Germline CDR1 reads DFQATT; CDR2 reads SNEGSKA (reference sequence). CDR3: CSAISRTGGANEQFF.

V is TRBV11-2 and J is TRBJ2-3; the TRBD1 assignment by TCRdb is unverifiable without DNA. Germline lookup yields CDR1 SGHAT and CDR2 FQNNGV. The CDR3 consists of 15 residues. CDR3 amino acids: CASSWNRGRGDTQYF.

The rearrangement uses TRBV5-1 and TRBJ2-7; with no DNA, the TCRdb D assignment of TRBD2 cannot be verified. The CDR3 is made up of 14 amino acids. Germline CDR1 SGHRS, CDR2 YFSETQ. The CDR3 protein is CASRPGLAGNEQYF.

The rearrangement links TRBV20-1 to TRBJ1-3; the D gene TCRdb calls, TRBD1, cannot be checked with no DNA. This CDR3 contains 13 residues. CDR1 is DFQATT, CDR2 SNEGSKA, per germline (reference sequence). CDR3 amino acids: CSALVGTGNTIYF.

V and J are TRBV7-6 and TRBJ2-1; TCRdb selects TRBD2, and the lack of DNA leaves this call unchecked. CDR1 and CDR2 (germline): SGHVS, FNYEAQ. The CDR3 has 16 amino acids. The chain's CDR3 is CASSLDGTSVLGEQFF.

This chain links TRBV3-1 with TRBJ2-3; TCRdb lists TRBD1, though no DNA is available to test this call. The germline V gene has CDR1 LGHDT and CDR2 YNNKEL (reference sequence). The CDR3 sequence is 17 residues long. The CDR3 is CASSETHSSAAPDTQYF.

The chain couples TRBV5-1 to TRBJ2-6. CDR3 length equals 14 residues. Germline loops: CDR1 SGHRS, CDR2 YFSETQ. The CDR3 reads CASSFDSGANVLTF.

The V and J genes are TRBV20-1 and TRBJ1-2; the TCRdb call, TRBD1, lacks DNA for checking. Germline assignment: CDR1 DFQATT and CDR2 SNEGSKA (reference sequence). The CDR3 length is 17 residues. The chain's CDR3 is CSASEPPTGGANYGYTF.

The V gene is TRBV5-6, the J gene TRBJ2-5; without DNA, the TCRdb call of TRBD2 cannot be checked. In germline, CDR1 is SGHDT, CDR2 YYEEEE. This CDR3 comprises 15 residues. The CDR3 sequence: CASSLRLAGGETQYF.

The chain recombines TRBV5-1 with TRBJ2-5; the D call of TRBD1 rests on TCRdb alone, since no DNA is present to check it. The germline V gene encodes CDR1 SGHRS and CDR2 YFSETQ. CDR3 length: 17 amino acids. CDR3 protein: CASSLEPLTSFEETQYF.

This chain uses TRBV7-2 with TRBJ1-5; TCRdb indicates TRBD1, and absent DNA this call remains unverified. CDR1 SGHTA and CDR2 FQGNSA come from the germline V gene. The CDR3 runs 13 residues. CDR3: CASSARGDQPQHF.

The chain couples TRBV11-2 to TRBJ1-2. This CDR3 comprises 12 residues. Germline CDR1 is SGHAT and CDR2 is FQNNGV. The CDR3 is CASSTSDYGYTF.

The chain employs TRBV9 and TRBJ2-7; TCRdb indicates TRBD2, and absent DNA this call remains unverified. This CDR3 comprises 18 residues. The germline gives CDR1 SGDLS, CDR2 YYNGEE. The CDR3 is CASSVGAGSRAPSYEQYF. Combining the CDR3 with reference TRBV9 and TRBJ2-7 gives the whole variable domain DSGVTQTPKHLITATGQRVTLRCSPRSGDLSVYWYQQSLDQGLQFLIQYYNGEERAKGNILERFSAQQFPDLHSELNLSSLELGDSALYFCASSVGAGSRAPSYEQYFGPGTRLTVT.

CDR3 in amino acids: CASSSRWDRGGETQYF. The chain carries TRBV5-1 and TRBJ2-5; TCRdb's D call, TRBD1, is unchecked because there is no DNA. The CDR3 is 16 residues long. Germline CDR1 SGHRS, CDR2 YFSETQ.

The chain is built from TRBV18 and TRBJ1-3; TCRdb names TRBD1, which stays unverified in the absence of DNA. The germline V gene encodes CDR1 KGHSH and CDR2 LQKENI. The CDR3 is 15 residues long. The CDR3 loop reads CASSPITGDGNTIYF.

The chain combines TRBV3-1 with TRBJ1-2; there is no DNA to check the TCRdb D call of TRBD1. There are 14 residues in the CDR3. Germline assignment: CDR1 LGHDT and CDR2 YNNKEL (reference sequence). The CDR3: CASSQAQGLYGYTF.

The rearrangement joins TRBV5-1 to TRBJ1-5. CDR1 is SGHRS, CDR2 YFSETQ, per germline. The CDR3 loop spans 14 amino acids. CDR3 residues: CASSLSPNRRPQHF. Full variable domain (missing parts from reference TRBV5-1 and TRBJ1-5): KAGVTQTPRYLIKTRGQQVTLSCSPISGHRSVSWYQQTPGQGLQFLFEYFSETQRNKGNFPGRFSGRQFSNSRSEMNVSTLELGDSALYLCASSLSPNRRPQHFGDGTRLSIL.

The chain combines TRBV12-3 or TRBV12-4 with TRBJ2-1; TCRdb indicates TRBD2, and absent DNA this call remains unverified. The length of the CDR3 is 17 residues. The CDR3 is CASSPRGGGRADSEQFF.

V is TRBV20-1 and J is TRBJ2-7; lacking DNA, the TRBD2 call made by TCRdb goes unchecked. Germline assignment: CDR1 DFQATT and CDR2 SNEGSKA (reference sequence). The CDR3 spans 15 residues. CDR3 amino acids: CSARKFGLVVGEQYF.

The chain joins TRBV4-1 to TRBJ2-1; the TCRdb call, TRBD1, lacks DNA for checking. CDR1 is MGHRA and CDR2 is YSYEKL in the germline V gene. The CDR3 loop spans 15 amino acids. CDR3 in amino acids: CASSTTGSSYNEQFF.